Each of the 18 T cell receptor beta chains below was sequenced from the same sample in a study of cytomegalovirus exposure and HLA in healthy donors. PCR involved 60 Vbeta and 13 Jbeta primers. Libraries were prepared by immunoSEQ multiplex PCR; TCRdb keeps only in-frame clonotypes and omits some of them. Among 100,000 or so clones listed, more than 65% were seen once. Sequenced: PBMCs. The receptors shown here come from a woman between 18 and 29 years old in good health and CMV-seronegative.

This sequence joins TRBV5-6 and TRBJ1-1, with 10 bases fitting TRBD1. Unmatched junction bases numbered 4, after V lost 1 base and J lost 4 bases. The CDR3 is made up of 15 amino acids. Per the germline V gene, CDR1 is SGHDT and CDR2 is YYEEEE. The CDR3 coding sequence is TGTGCCAGCAGCTTGAGGACAGGGGGACGCACTGAAGCTTTCTTT. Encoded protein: CASSLRTGGRTEAFF. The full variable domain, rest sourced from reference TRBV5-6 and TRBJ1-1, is DAGVTQSPTHLIKTRGQQVTLRCSPKSGHDTVSWYQQALGQGPQFIFQYYEEEERQRGNFPDRFSGHQFPNYSSELNVNALLLGDSALYLCASSLRTGGRTEAFFGQGTRLTVV.

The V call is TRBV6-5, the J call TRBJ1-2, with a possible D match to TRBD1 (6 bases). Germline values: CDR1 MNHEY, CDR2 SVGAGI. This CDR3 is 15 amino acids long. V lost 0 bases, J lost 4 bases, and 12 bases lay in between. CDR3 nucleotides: TGTGCCAGCAGTTACTCGAACAGGGCGAGCTATGGCTACACCTTC. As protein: CASSYSNRASYGYTF.

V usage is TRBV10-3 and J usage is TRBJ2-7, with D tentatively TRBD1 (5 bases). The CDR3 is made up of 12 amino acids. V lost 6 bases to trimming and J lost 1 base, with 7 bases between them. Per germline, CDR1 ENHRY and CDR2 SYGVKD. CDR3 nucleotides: TGTGCCATCAGGGACACATCCTACGAGCAGTACTTC. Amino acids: CAIRDTSYEQYF.

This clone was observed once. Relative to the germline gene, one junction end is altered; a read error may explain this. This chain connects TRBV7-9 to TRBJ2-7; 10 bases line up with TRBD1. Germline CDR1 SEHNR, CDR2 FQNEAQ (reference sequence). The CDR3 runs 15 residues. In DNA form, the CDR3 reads TGTTCCAGCAGCTTTGGACAGGGGGTCGCCTACGAGCAGTACTTC. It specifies CSSSFGQGVAYEQYF.

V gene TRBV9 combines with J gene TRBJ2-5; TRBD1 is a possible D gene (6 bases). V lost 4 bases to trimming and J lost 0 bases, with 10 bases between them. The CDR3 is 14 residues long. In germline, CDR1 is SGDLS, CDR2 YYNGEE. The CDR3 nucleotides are TGTGCCAGCAGCCGGACAGCCTACCAAGAGACCCAGTACTTC. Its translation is CASSRTAYQETQYF. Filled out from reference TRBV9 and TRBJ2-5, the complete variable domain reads DSGVTQTPKHLITATGQRVTLRCSPRSGDLSVYWYQQSLDQGLQFLIQYYNGEERAKGNILERFSAQQFPDLHSELNLSSLELGDSALYFCASSRTAYQETQYFGPGTRLLVL.

The CDR3 nucleotides read TGCGCCAGCAGCGCCGGGACAGGGGTCTACGAGCAGTACTTC. This gives the protein CASSAGTGVYEQYF. The chain employs TRBV5-1 and TRBJ2-7; 10 bases agree with TRBD1. This CDR3 spans 14 amino acids. Per the germline V gene, CDR1 is SGHRS and CDR2 is YFSETQ. V shed 4 bases and J 3 bases; nucleotides not matched to a gene: 4.

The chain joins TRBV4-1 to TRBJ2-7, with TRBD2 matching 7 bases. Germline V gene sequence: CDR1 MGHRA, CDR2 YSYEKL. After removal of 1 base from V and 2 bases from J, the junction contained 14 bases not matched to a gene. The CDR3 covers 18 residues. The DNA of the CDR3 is TGCGCCAGCAGCCAAGTTCCCAGTGGGAGGGAAATCACCTACGAGCAGTACTTC. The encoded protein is CASSQVPSGREITYEQYF.

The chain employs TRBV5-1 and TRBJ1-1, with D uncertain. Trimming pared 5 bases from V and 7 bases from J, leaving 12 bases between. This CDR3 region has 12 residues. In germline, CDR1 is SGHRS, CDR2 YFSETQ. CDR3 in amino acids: CASRRGALEAFF. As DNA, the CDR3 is TGCGCCAGCAGGCGCGGCGCACTTGAAGCTTTCTTT. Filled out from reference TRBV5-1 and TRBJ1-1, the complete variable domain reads KAGVTQTPRYLIKTRGQQVTLSCSPISGHRSVSWYQQTPGQGLQFLFEYFSETQRNKGNFPGRFSGRQFSNSRSEMNVSTLELGDSALYLCASRRGALEAFFGQGTRLTVV.

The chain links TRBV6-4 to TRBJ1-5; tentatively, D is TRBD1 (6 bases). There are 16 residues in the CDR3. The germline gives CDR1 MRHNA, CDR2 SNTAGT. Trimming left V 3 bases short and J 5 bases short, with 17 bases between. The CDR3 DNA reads TGTGCCAGCAGTGAAGAAGGCGGACAGCCCTATCAGCCCCAGCATTTT. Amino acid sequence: CASSEEGGQPYQPQHF.

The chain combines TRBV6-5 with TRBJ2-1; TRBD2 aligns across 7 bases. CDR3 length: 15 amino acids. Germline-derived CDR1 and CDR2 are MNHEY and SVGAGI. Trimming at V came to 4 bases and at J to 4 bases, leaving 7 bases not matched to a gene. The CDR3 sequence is CASSSSGADYNEQFF. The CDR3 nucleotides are TGTGCCAGCAGTTCCAGCGGGGCCGATTACAATGAGCAGTTCTTC.

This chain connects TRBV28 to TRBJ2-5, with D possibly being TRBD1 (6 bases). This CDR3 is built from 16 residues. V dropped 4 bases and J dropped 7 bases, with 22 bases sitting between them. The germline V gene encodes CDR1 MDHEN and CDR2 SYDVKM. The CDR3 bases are TGTGCCAGCAGTTCCGGACAGAAACCAGGTCTGGGGACCCAGTACTTC. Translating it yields CASSSGQKPGLGTQYF.

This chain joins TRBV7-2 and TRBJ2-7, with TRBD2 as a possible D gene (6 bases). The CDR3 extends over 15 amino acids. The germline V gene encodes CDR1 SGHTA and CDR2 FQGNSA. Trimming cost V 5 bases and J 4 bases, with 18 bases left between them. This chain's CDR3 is CASSLAGSLAYEQYF. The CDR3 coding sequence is TGTGCCAGCAGCCTCGCGGGGTCGCTGGCGTACGAGCAGTACTTC.

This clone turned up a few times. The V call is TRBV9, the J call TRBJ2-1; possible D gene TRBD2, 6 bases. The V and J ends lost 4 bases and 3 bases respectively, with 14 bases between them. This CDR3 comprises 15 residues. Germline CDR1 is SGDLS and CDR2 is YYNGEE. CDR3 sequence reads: CASSKRLVDYNEQFF. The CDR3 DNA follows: TGTGCCAGCAGCAAAAGACTAGTAGACTACAATGAGCAGTTCTTC.

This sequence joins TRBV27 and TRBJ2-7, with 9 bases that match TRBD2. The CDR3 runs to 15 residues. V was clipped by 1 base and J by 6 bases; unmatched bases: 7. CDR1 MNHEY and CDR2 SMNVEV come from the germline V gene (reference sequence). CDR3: CASSLLPSGNAEQYF. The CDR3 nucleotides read TGTGCCAGCAGTTTATTACCTAGCGGGAACGCCGAGCAGTACTTC.

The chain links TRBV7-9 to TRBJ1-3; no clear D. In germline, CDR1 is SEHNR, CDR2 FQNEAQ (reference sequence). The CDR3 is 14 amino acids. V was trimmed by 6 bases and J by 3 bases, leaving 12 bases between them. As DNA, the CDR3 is TGTGCCAGCAGTACTTGGGCTCATGGAAACACCATATATTTT. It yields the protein CASSTWAHGNTIYF.

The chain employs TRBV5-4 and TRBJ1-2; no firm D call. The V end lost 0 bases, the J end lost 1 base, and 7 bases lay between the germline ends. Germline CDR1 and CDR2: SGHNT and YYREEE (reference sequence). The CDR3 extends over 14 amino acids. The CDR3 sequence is CASSLERFNYGYTF. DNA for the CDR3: TGTGCCAGCAGCTTGGAGCGGTTTAACTATGGCTACACCTTC. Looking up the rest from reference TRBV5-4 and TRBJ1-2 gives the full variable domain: ETGVTQSPTHLIKTRGQQVTLRCSSQSGHNTVSWYQQALGQGPQFIFQYYREEENGRGNFPPRFSGLQFPNYSSELNVNALELDDSALYLCASSLERFNYGYTFGSGTRLTVV.

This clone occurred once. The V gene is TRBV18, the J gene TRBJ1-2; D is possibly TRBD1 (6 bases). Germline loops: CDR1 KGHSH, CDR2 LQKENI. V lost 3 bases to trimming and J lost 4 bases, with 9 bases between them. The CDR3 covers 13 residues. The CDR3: CASSPGTTYGYTF. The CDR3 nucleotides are TGTGCCAGCTCACCCGGGACAACCTATGGCTACACCTTC.

The CDR3 bases are TGTGCCAGCTCCCGACTAGCAATGGTCTCCGAGCAGTACTTC. Translated, it gives CASSRLAMVSEQYF. This chain joins TRBV6-5 and TRBJ2-7; the match to TRBD2 covers 7 bases. The V gene end was trimmed by 8 bases and the J gene end by 6 bases; junction bases not matched to a gene: 13. From germline, CDR1 is MNHEY and CDR2 SVGAGI. This CDR3 region has 14 residues.